Listed below are T cell receptor beta chains from one sample, sequenced in a study of technical replicates of blood from a handful of donors. Using immunoSEQ multiplex PCR, the repertoire was profiled, and TCRdb retains in-frame clones only, with some absent. The sample includes about 49,000 clones, more than 85% of them seen just once. Sequenced: PBMCs. Receptor source: a human donor in good health. Some clones in this sample may be carry-over from other donors' samples. Each CDR3 is given with its conserved first and last residue. A D gene is named only where the DNA matches it firmly. For some rows the clone size is stated as once, few or many, or as a class when expanded; others skip it.

d_call	clone_size	v_call	j_call	cdr3_nt	cdr3_aa
TRBD2	NA	TRBV30	TRBJ2-5	TGTGCCTGGAGTGTAGGTTGGACTAGCGGGCGACTTGGCCAAGAGACCCAGTACTTC	CAWSVGWTSGRLGQETQYF
NA	NA	TRBV4-1	TRBJ2-1	TGCGCCAGCAGCCCCCTGGTTGAGTATGAGCAGTTCTTC	CASSPLVEYEQFF
TRBD2	once	TRBV5-7	TRBJ2-7	TGTGCCAGCAGCCTAGCGGGGGGCTCCTACGAGCAGTACTTC	CASSLAGGSYEQYF
TRBD2	NA	TRBV9	TRBJ2-3	TGTGCCAGCAGCCCTGGACTAGCGGGGAGCACAGATACGCAGTATTTT	CASSPGLAGSTDTQYF
TRBD1	once	TRBV4-3	TRBJ1-1	TGCGCCAGCAGCCAAGATTCGACAGGGAGGGCTTTCTTT	CASSQDSTGRAFF
NA	once	TRBV5-6	TRBJ1-1	TGTGCCAGCAGCACTGGGGATACGCGGGGGAACACTGAAGCTTTCTTT	CASSTGDTRGNTEAFF
TRBD1	NA	TRBV27	TRBJ2-7	TGTGCCAGCAGTTTGTGGCAGGGGGCTTACGAGCAGTACTTC	CASSLWQGAYEQYF
NA	NA	TRBV4-1	TRBJ2-7	TGCGCCAGCAGCCCGTCCGAGAACGAGCAGTACTTC	CASSPSENEQYF
NA	NA	TRBV18	TRBJ2-3	TGTGCCAGCTCACCTTTCGAGACAGATACGCAGTATTTT	CASSPFETDTQYF
TRBD2	NA	TRBV6-1	TRBJ2-7	TGTGCCAGCAGTGTCGTAGCGGGTATCCTTTTCGACGAGCAGTACTTC	CASSVVAGILFDEQYF
TRBD1	NA	TRBV27	TRBJ1-1	TGTGCCAGCAGTTTGACAGGGTCCTTAGTCTACAATGAAGCTTTCTTT	CASSLTGSLVYNEAFF
NA	NA	TRBV5-4	TRBJ2-1	TGTGCCAGCAGCCCCGGACTACCTTCCTACAATGAGCAGTTCTTC	CASSPGLPSYNEQFF
NA	NA	TRBV5-1	TRBJ2-6	TGCGCCAGCAGCTTGACAGAAAGGGGCAACGTCCTGACTTTC	CASSLTERGNVLTF
NA	once	TRBV11-2	TRBJ1-2	TGTGCCAGCAGCTTAGACTTAGGGGATGGCTACACCTTC	CASSLDLGDGYTF
NA	NA	TRBV5-6	TRBJ1-6	TGTGCCAGCAACTCCCACAGGAATTCACCCCTCCACTTT	CASNSHRNSPLHF
TRBD1	NA	TRBV5-1	TRBJ2-7	TGCGCCAGCAGCACGGGGGACAGGAGGTCCGAGCAGTACTTC	CASSTGDRRSEQYF
NA	NA	TRBV18	TRBJ1-1	TGTGCCAGCTCACCGTTGACAGGATTGAACACTGAAGCTTTCTTT	CASSPLTGLNTEAFF
NA	NA	TRBV6-6	TRBJ2-7	TGTGCCAGCAGCCCCGTACGAGCGGCCTACGAGCAGTACTTC	CASSPVRAAYEQYF
NA	NA	TRBV7-9	TRBJ2-5	TGTGCCAGCAGCTTAGACATATTCCAAGAGACCCAGTACTTC	CASSLDIFQETQYF
NA	NA	TRBV5-6	TRBJ2-4	TGTGCCAGCAGCTCAACGAAGGGTAGGACAGAATCAGCCAAAAACATTCAGTACTTC	CASSSTKGRTESAKNIQYF